This entry describes one T cell receptor (beta chain). Original analysis: Amplifying reference gene primers gave estimates of nucleated cell counts. Repertoires were generated with immunoSEQ multiplex PCR, while TCRdb's copy carries only in-frame clones and drops some. V and J calls and clone size are copied from that table; D and trimming were computed from the DNA. The profile shows roughly 50,000 clones, 65% to 80% of them singletons. The source of the sample is a study of blood T cell repertoires in COVID-19. The overall study: The samples span acute and convalescent COVID-19 from the United States, Italy and Spain. Sources were T cells, B-cell-depleted T cells, or PBMCs; the material itself was cDNA or gDNA.

The CDR3 is made up of 14 amino acids. The TCR was taken from a man aged 55 to 69 with acute or convalescent COVID-19. The specimen sequenced was peripheral blood. This chain uses TRBV21-1 with TRBJ2-1; TRBD1, the D gene given by the table, was not confirmed from the DNA. TRBV21-1 is assigned pseudogene status. The CDR3 nucleotides are TGTGCCAGCATCCAGGGGAGCTCCTACAATGAGCAGTTCTTC. It encodes CASIQGSSYNEQFF.